These 9 T cell receptor beta chains came from one sample sequenced in a study of identical twins. TCRdb fed the 5' RACE reads into MiXCR, producing one record per CDR3 protein. In the table there are about 690,000 distinct CDR3 sequences, 6% to 6.5% of which are singletons. Sequencing input: naive T cells sorted from blood. These receptor sequences come from a man aged 18 to 29 in good health.

Many counts were recorded for this clonotype. The genes are TRBV29-1 and TRBJ2-1, with D perhaps TRBD1 or TRBD2 (5 bases each). Germline V CDR1 and CDR2: SQVTM, ANQGSEA. The CDR3 spans 15 residues. The V and J ends lost 6 bases and 7 bases respectively, with 22 bases between them. In nucleotides, the CDR3 is TGCAGCGTGGCATATGGGCAAGTTGGGGGAAATGAGCAGTTCTTC. It codes for CSVAYGQVGGNEQFF.

The genes are TRBV20-1 and TRBJ2-1; TRBD2 agrees at 11 bases. With V trimmed by 3 bases and J by 8 bases, 21 bases remained unmatched. Germline CDR1 is DFQATT and CDR2 is SNEGSKA (reference sequence). The CDR3 has 19 residues. The CDR3 DNA reads TGCAGTGCTAGCCTTACACTAGCGGGAGAAAGTTTTGGGCTTTATGAGCAGTTCTTC. Its translation: CSASLTLAGESFGLYEQFF.

This clonotype was detected only a few times. This chain links TRBV5-5 with TRBJ1-5; possible D gene TRBD1, 5 bases. This CDR3 comprises 15 residues. Germline assignment: CDR1 SGHKS and CDR2 YYEKEE (reference sequence). V shed 10 bases and J shed 2 bases, with 19 bases lying between them. The CDR3 DNA follows: TGTGCCTCCAGGGAAGGGGAGGTCGGCAATCAGCCCCAGCATTTT. Translating gives CASREGEVGNQPQHF.

This clonotype appeared a few times. The rearrangement links TRBV12-3 or TRBV12-4 to TRBJ2-2; 8 bases agree with TRBD1. V lost 3 bases to trimming and J lost 7 bases; unmatched junction nucleotides: 10. There are 16 residues in the CDR3. CDR3 protein: CASSFSVRGRSGELFF. Here the CDR3 DNA reads TGTGCCAGCAGTTTTTCCGTCAGGGGGCGTAGCGGGGAGCTGTTTTTT.

This clonotype was picked up a small number of times. The chain has TRBV5-1 and TRBJ2-5; 7 nucleotides agree with TRBD2. CDR3 length: 15 residues. J was trimmed by 9 bases and V by 1 base; bases with no gene match: 12. Looked up from germline, CDR1 is SGHRS and CDR2 is YFSETQ. This CDR3 reads CASSLTSAANGAQYF. The CDR3 nucleotides are TGCGCCAGCAGCTTGACTAGCGCCGCGAATGGGGCCCAGTACTTC.

Only a few counts were recorded for this clonotype. The gene calls are TRBV12-3 or TRBV12-4 and TRBJ2-7; 8 nucleotides match TRBD2. This CDR3 has 15 amino acids. Trimming at V came to 5 bases and at J to 3 bases, leaving 9 bases not matched to a gene. CDR3 DNA sequence: TGTGCCAGCAGTCGCGCCGGGACTAGTTTCTACGAGCAGTACTTC. It translates to CASSRAGTSFYEQYF.

The chain recombines TRBV7-2 with TRBJ2-3; no clear D gene. The V gene lost 2 bases and the J gene lost 2 bases, with 17 bases spanning the gap. Germline V gives CDR1 SGHTA, CDR2 FQGNSA. This CDR3 has 17 residues. This CDR3 is CASSLKLLALHTDTQYF. CDR3 bases: TGTGCCAGCAGCTTAAAGCTTCTCGCCCTTCACACAGATACGCAGTATTTT.

This clonotype has at least ten counts. The chain has TRBV13 and TRBJ2-1, with no clear D. Germline CDR1 is PRHDT and CDR2 is FYEKMQ (reference sequence). V lost 1 base and J 6 bases, leaving 10 bases between the germline ends. CDR3 size: 14 residues. CDR3 in DNA: TGTGCCAGCAGCTTAGATCTAGACGGCAATGAGCAGTTCTTC. This gives the protein CASSLDLDGNEQFF.

This clonotype was found many times. The CDR3 region is CASSPTGPEGYNEQFF. The CDR3 DNA sequence: TGTGCCAGCTCACCAACCGGTCCGGAAGGCTACAATGAGCAGTTCTTC. V is TRBV18 and J is TRBJ2-1; D ambiguous. The germline V and J ends were trimmed by 2 bases and 3 bases, with 14 bases remaining between them. Germline CDR1 is KGHSH and CDR2 is LQKENI. CDR3 length: 16 residues.